This TCR beta chain was sequenced in a study of CD8 T cells in ankylosing spondylitis. General observations from the study: Reports say disease-linked clones showed up significantly more in matched ankylosing spondylitis synovial fluid. Typical of ankylosing spondylitis blood, it appeared, was a TCR beta motif of eight highly homologous variants.

This CDR3 comprises 15 residues. Trimming left V 2 bases short and J 1 base short, with 11 bases between. Germline CDR1 and CDR2: MNHEY and SMNVEV (reference sequence). As the method for making TCR beta libraries, quantitative 5'-RACE with molecular barcodes was used. TCRdb re-derived calls from the 5' RACE reads in MiXCR, one entry per CDR3 protein. This table has roughly 90,000 distinct CDR3 sequences, roughly 8.5% appearing once. Concerning this clonotype itself: Its antigen is undetermined.

Sequences were obtained from blood, either unsorted or a sorted T cell fraction (not recorded which). The chain links TRBV27 to TRBJ1-2; D remains unclear. The sequence was collected from a male donor with ankylosing spondylitis. The CDR3 spells CASSLVGEINYGYTF. CDR3 in DNA: TGTGCCAGCAGTTTAGTCGGGGAGATTAACTATGGCTACACCTTC.